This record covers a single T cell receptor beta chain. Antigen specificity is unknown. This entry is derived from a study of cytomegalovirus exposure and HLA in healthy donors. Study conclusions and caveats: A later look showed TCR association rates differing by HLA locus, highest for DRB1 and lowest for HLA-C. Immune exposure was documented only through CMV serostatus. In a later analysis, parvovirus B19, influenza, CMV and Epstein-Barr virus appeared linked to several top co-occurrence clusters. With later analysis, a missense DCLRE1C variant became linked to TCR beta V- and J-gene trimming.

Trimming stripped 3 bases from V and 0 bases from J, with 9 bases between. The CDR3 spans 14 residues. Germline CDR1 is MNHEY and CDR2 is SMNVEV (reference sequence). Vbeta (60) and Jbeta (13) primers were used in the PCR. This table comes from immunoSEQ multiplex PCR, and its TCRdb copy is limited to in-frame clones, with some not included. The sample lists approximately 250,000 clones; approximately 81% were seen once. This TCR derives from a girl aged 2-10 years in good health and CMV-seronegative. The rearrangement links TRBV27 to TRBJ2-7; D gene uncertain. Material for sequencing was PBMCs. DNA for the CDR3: TGTGCCAGCAGTTTGGCCCTCCACTCCTACGAGCAGTACTTC. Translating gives CASSLALHSYEQYF.